This T cell receptor beta chain stems from a study of response to subunit inactivated influenza vaccine. This CDR3 contains 16 residues. Per the germline V gene, CDR1 is MGHRA and CDR2 is YSYEKL. The V end was cut by 1 base, the J end by 5 bases, with 17 bases between. In this sample, this clonotype turned up a few times. TCRdb recomputed calls from the RT-PCR reads with MiXCR, one row per CDR3 protein. The sample consists of roughly 500,000 distinct CDR3 sequences, approximately 24% of them appearing once. These data also featured in a second study, about T cells expressing NK-cell markers. As that study records: The authors made TCR beta cDNA libraries by 5'RACE template switching. This switching added a universal primer site and UMIs. In more than five donors, dominant CD3+CD56+NKG2C+ clonotypes ranked among the top 10 CD8+ clonotypes. These same clonotypes (in a handful of donors) also led the CD3+CD56-NKG2C+ fraction.

The material was CD4+ T cells sorted from PBMCs, obtained about 12 days after vaccination. This clonotype was obtained from a man aged 45 to 65 who received an inactivated influenza vaccine. The chain uses TRBV4-1 and TRBJ2-5, with D perhaps being TRBD1 or TRBD2 (5 bases each). The CDR3: CASSQGVRGVGETQYF. The DNA of the CDR3 is TGCGCCAGCAGCCAAGGAGTACGGGGCGTTGGGGAGACCCAGTACTTC.